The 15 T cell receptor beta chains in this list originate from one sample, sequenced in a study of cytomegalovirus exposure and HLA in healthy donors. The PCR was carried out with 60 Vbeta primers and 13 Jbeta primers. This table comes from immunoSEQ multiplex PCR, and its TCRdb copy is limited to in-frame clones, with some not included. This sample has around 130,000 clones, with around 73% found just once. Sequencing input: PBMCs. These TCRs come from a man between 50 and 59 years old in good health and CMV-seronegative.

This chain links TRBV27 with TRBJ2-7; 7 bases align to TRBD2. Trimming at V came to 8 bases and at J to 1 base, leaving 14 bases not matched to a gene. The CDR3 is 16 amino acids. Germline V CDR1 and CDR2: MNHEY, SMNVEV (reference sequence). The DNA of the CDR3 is TGTGCCAGCCGCCGTGCGGGCGGCGGGAGATCCTACGAGCAGTACTTC. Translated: CASRRAGGGRSYEQYF.

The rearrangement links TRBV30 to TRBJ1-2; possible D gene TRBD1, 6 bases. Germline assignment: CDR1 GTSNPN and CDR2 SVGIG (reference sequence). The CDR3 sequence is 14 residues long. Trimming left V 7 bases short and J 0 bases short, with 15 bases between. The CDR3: CAFVRDTPNYGYTF. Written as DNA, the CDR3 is TGTGCCTTCGTCCGGGACACCCCTAACTATGGCTACACCTTC.

CDR3 nucleotides: TGTGCCAGCAGCTTAGTGGCTAGCGGGGGGGCGGGGACCCAGTACTTC. The encoded protein is CASSLVASGGAGTQYF. This sequence joins TRBV7-2 and TRBJ2-5; 12 bases line up with TRBD2. CDR1 is SGHTA and CDR2 is FQGNSA in the germline V gene. Germline trimming cut 1 base from V and 7 bases from J; bases unmatched to any gene: 7. CDR3 length: 16 residues.

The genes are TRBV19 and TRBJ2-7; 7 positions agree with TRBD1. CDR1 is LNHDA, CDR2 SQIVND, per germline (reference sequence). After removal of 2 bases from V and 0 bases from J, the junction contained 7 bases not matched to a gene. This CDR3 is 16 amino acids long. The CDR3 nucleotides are TGTGCCAGTAGTATAACAACCGGGACAGTCTCCTACGAGCAGTACTTC. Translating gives CASSITTGTVSYEQYF.

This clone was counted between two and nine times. The CDR3 sequence: CASSKQGSDQETQYF. DNA of the CDR3: TGTGCCAGCAGTAAACAGGGGTCGGACCAAGAGACCCAGTACTTC. The V and J genes are TRBV6-5 and TRBJ2-5; 7 bases are a match to TRBD1. Trimming at V came to 5 bases and at J to 0 bases, leaving 6 bases not matched to a gene. Germline lookup yields CDR1 MNHEY and CDR2 SVGAGI. The CDR3 contains 15 residues.

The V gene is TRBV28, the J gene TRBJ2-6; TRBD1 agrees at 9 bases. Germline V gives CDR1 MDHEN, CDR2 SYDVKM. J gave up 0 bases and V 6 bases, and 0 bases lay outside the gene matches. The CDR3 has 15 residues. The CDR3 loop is CASRTGGSGANVLTF. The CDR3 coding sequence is TGTGCCAGCAGGACAGGGGGCTCTGGGGCCAACGTCCTGACTTTC.

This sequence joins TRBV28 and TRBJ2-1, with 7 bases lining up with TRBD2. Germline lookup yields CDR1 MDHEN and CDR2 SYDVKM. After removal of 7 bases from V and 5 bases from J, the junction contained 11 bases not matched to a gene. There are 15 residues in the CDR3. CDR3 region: CASTQNAGADNEQFF. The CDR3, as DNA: TGTGCCAGCACCCAAAACGCGGGAGCCGACAATGAGCAGTTCTTC. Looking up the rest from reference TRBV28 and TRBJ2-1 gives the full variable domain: DVKVTQSSRYLVKRTGEKVFLECVQDMDHENMFWYRQDPGLGLRLIYFSYDVKMKEKGDIPEGYSVSREKKERFSLILESASTNQTSMYLCASTQNAGADNEQFFGPGTRLTVL.

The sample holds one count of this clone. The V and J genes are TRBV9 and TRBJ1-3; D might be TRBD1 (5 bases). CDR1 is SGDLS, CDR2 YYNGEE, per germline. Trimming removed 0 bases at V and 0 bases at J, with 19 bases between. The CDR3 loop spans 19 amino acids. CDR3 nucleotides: TGTGCCAGCAGCGTAGACCCACATCTAAGGAGGGGCTCTGGAAACACCATATATTTT. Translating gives CASSVDPHLRRGSGNTIYF.

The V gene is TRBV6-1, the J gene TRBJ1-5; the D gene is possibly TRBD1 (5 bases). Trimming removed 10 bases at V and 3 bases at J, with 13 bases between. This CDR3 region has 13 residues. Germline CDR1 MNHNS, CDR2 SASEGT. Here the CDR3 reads CATLRGYNQPQHF. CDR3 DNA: TGTGCCACCTTAAGGGGATACAATCAGCCCCAGCATTTT.

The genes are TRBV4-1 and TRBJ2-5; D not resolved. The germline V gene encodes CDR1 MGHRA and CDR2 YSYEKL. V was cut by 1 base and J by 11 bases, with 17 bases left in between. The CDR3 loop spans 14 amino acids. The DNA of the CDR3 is TGCGCCAGCAGCCAAGTAGGAAACTTAATGGAGCAGTACTTC. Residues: CASSQVGNLMEQYF.

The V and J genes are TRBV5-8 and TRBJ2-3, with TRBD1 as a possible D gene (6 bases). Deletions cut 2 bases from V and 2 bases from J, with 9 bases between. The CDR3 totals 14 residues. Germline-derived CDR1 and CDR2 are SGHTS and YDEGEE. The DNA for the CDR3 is TGTGCCAGCAGCTTACCAGGGGACACAGATACGCAGTATTTT. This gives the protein CASSLPGDTDTQYF.

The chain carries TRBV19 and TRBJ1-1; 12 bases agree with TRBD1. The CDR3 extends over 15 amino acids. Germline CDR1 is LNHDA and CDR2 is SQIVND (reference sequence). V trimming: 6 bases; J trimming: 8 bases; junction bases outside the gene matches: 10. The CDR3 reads CASRNSGQGASEAFF. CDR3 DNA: TGTGCCAGTAGGAACTCGGGACAGGGGGCTTCGGAAGCTTTCTTT.

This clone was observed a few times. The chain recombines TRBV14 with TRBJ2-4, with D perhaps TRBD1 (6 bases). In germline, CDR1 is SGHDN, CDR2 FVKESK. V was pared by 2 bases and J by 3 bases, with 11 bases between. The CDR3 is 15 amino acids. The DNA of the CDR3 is TGTGCCAGCAGCCAAAGACTGGACAGCAAAAACATTCAGTACTTC. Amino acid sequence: CASSQRLDSKNIQYF.

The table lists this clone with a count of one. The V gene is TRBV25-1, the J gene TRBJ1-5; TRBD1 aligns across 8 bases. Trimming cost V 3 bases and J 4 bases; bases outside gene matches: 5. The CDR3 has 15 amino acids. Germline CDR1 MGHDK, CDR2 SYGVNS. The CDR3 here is CASSEAGGANQPQHF. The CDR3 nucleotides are TGTGCCAGCAGTGAGGCAGGGGGCGCAAATCAGCCCCAGCATTTT.

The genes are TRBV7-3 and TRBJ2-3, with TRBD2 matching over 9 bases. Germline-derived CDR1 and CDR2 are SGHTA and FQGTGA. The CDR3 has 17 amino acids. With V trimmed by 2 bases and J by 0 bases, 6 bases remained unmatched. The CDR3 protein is CASSLGGRESSTDTQYF. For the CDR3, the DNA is TGTGCCAGCAGCTTAGGCGGGAGGGAATCTAGCACAGATACGCAGTATTTT.